The 8 T cell receptor beta chains below come from one sample, sequenced in a study of tumor-infiltrating lymphocytes in primary liver carcinoma. A primer in the constant region served to generate TCR beta cDNA from approximately 500 ng of total RNA. Three nested multiplex PCR rounds, a slightly modified ARM-PCR, produced the libraries for TCR beta. With TRBV1-TRBV30 forward primers and a C-beta reverse primer, the first two PCR rounds were run for around 10 cycles each. In TCRdb, the multiplex PCR reads were re-called with MiXCR into one record per CDR3 protein. The data show 40,000 to 50,000 distinct CDR3 sequences, with 70% to 80% seen just once and about 30% held by the top ten. Co-extraction yielded RNA and DNA from around 20-30 mg of unsorted bulk tissue. Material: liver tumor tissue from sampling region 3. Subset here: tumor region T3, left-lateral pole. Receptors originate from a man between 35 and 55 years old with primary liver carcinoma and hepatitis B virus infection.

On this clonotype: The junction departs from germline at one end; a sequencing error may be responsible. The rearrangement uses TRBV20-1 and TRBJ2-3; 10 bases align to TRBD2. The germline gives CDR1 DFQATT, CDR2 SNEGSKA (reference sequence). This CDR3 is 16 amino acids long. CDR3 protein: CSTSPPGSGRADTQYF. The CDR3 region has the DNA TGCAGTACTAGTCCCCCGGGGAGCGGGAGGGCAGATACGCAGTATTTT.

This clonotype came up many times. This chain links TRBV4-1 with TRBJ2-2, with D possibly called TRBD1 or TRBD2 (5 bases each). The CDR3 length is 16 residues. Germline V gives CDR1 MGHRA, CDR2 YSYEKL. Trimming left V 1 base short and J 4 bases short, with 13 bases between. This CDR3 reads CASSQVAAGTTGELFF. The CDR3 DNA sequence: TGCGCCAGCAGCCAAGTCGCGGCAGGGACCACCGGGGAGCTGTTTTTT.

On this clonotype itself: Since no conserved phenylalanine or tryptophan closes the CDR3, a read error is the likely cause. The gene calls are TRBV12-3 or TRBV12-4 and TRBJ2-1; 8 nucleotides agree with TRBD2. There are 13 residues in the CDR3. Here the CDR3 DNA reads TGTGTCAACAGTCCGACTAGCGCCAATGAGCAGTTCTTA. It codes for CVNSPTSANEQFL.

The sample holds many counts of this clonotype. The CDR3 region has the DNA TGTGCCAGCAGCCCCCACCCCGCAACTAATGAAAAACTGTTTTTT. Its translation is CASSPHPATNEKLFF. The chain has TRBV9 and TRBJ1-4, with D uncertain. Between the trimmed V and J ends, which lost 4 bases and 0 bases, there was a span of 10 bases. The germline V gene has CDR1 SGDLS and CDR2 YYNGEE. CDR3 length equals 15 residues.

To note about this clonotype: This CDR3 fails to terminate in the conserved phenylalanine or tryptophan, so it likely reflects a read error. The chain combines TRBV11-2 with TRBJ1-4; D might be TRBD1 (5 bases). The CDR3 loop spans 18 amino acids. The V gene's germline CDR1 is SGHAT and CDR2 FQNNGV. Trimming removed 5 bases from V and 3 bases from J, with 22 bases in between. DNA for the CDR3: TGTGCCAGCAGCATCGACCCCCGGGACGGGCGATCTAATGAAAAACTGTTTTTA. It translates to CASSIDPRDGRSNEKLFL.

This clonotype was seen repeatedly, ten times or more. J is TRBJ2-7 and V is TRBV7-8; no reliable D call. CDR1 is SGHVS, CDR2 FQNEAQ, per germline. V lost 5 bases and J lost 2, with 19 bases in between. This CDR3 spans 16 amino acids. The CDR3 nucleotides read TGTGCCAGCAGCCCCGTGAGGCGAGAGAACACCTACGAGCAGTACTTC. Encoded protein: CASSPVRRENTYEQYF.

This clonotype was seen many times. This chain uses TRBV5-4 with TRBJ2-6, with D unclear. CDR1 is SGHNT, CDR2 YYREEE, per germline (reference sequence). This CDR3 is 13 amino acids long. Trimming shortened V by 5 bases and J by 4 bases, and 7 bases separated the two germline ends. The DNA for the CDR3 is TGTGCCAGCAGTATCGCGGGGGCCAACGTCCTGACTTTC. Residues: CASSIAGANVLTF. Combining the CDR3 with reference TRBV5-4 and TRBJ2-6 gives the whole variable domain ETGVTQSPTHLIKTRGQQVTLRCSSQSGHNTVSWYQQALGQGPQFIFQYYREEENGRGNFPPRFSGLQFPNYSSELNVNALELDDSALYLCASSIAGANVLTFGAGSRLTVL.

V usage is TRBV11-3 and J usage is TRBJ2-3; a weak D match, TRBD2 (5 bases). The germline V gene has CDR1 SGHNT and CDR2 YENEEA. The CDR3 has 14 amino acids. Deletions cut 10 bases from V and 6 bases from J, with 20 bases between. CDR3 amino acids: CATSQRPGEDTQYF. CDR3 nucleotides: TGTGCCACCAGTCAAAGGCCCGGGGAGGATACGCAGTATTTT. Based on the CDR3 plus reference TRBV11-3 and TRBJ2-3, the full variable domain is EAGVVQSPRYKIIEKKQPVAFWCNPISGHNTLYWYLQNLGQGPELLIRYENEEAVDDSQLPKDRFSAERLKGVDSTLKIQPAELGDSAVYLCATSQRPGEDTQYFGPGTRLTVL.